Shown below are 20 T cell receptor beta chains from a single sample sequenced in a study of beta chain features in type 1 diabetes. General study results and limits: Among all four CD4+ subsets, Type 1 diabetes patients had TCRB CDR3s that were moderately but significantly shorter.

Isolated RNA was reverse transcribed in full, so expressed TCRB transcripts were sequenced. Produced via immunoSEQ multiplex PCR; TCRdb's table is partial and in-frame only. This sample has roughly 300,000 clones, with 14% found just once. Their antigens remain unidentified. Sequenced material: naive CD4+ T cells from blood. The receptors stem from a young man with type 1 diabetes.

A few counts support this clone. The gene calls are TRBV28 and TRBJ2-7, with TRBD1 matching 8 bases. The CDR3 has 15 residues. Germline-derived CDR1 and CDR2 are MDHEN and SYDVKM. V lost 2 bases, J lost 3 bases, and 6 bases stayed unmatched. This chain's CDR3 is CASSLGPGGGYEQYF. The CDR3, as DNA: TGTGCCAGCAGTTTAGGCCCAGGGGGCGGCTACGAGCAGTACTTC.

This sequence joins TRBV6-5 and TRBJ2-1; 10 positions match TRBD2. The V gene's germline CDR1 is MNHEY and CDR2 SVGAGI. V lost 0 bases to trimming and J lost 11 bases; unmatched junction nucleotides: 10. The CDR3 runs 16 residues. The DNA for the CDR3 is TGTGCCAGCAGTTACTCAGCGAGCGGGAGGGCCCTCAAGCAGTTCTTC. As protein: CASSYSASGRALKQFF.

This clone showed up just a few times. V is TRBV5-1 and J is TRBJ2-1; D gene unclear. The V end was cut by 0 bases, the J end by 1 base, with 11 bases between. The CDR3 has 16 amino acids. Germline CDR1 reads SGHRS; CDR2 reads YFSETQ. CDR3 protein: CASSLAPTLSYNEQFF. CDR3 nucleotides: TGCGCCAGCAGCTTGGCCCCGACATTGTCCTACAATGAGCAGTTCTTC.

V usage is TRBV9 and J usage is TRBJ2-5, with 7 positions matching TRBD2. Trimming cost V 4 bases and J 4 bases; bases outside gene matches: 4. CDR3 length: 13 residues. The germline gives CDR1 SGDLS, CDR2 YYNGEE. The CDR3 region has the DNA TGTGCCAGCAGCCCCCGACTAGCAGAGACCCAGTACTTC. Residues: CASSPRLAETQYF.

This clone showed up just a few times. This rearrangement joins TRBV28 to TRBJ2-2, with a weak D call TRBD2 (5 bases). With 5 bases removed from V and 7 bases from J, the gap between germline ends came to 11 bases. The CDR3 runs to 13 residues. Germline V gene lookup returns CDR1 MDHEN and CDR2 SYDVKM. CDR3 in DNA: TGTGCCAGCAGTCTCCGGCGGGTCGGGGAGCTGTTTTTT. This gives the protein CASSLRRVGELFF.

This clone was seen more than once but under ten times. The genes are TRBV11-3 and TRBJ2-6, with a possible D match to TRBD1 (5 bases). V was clipped by 1 base and J by 0 bases, with 16 bases between them. Looked up from germline, CDR1 is SGHNT and CDR2 is YENEEA. The CDR3 loop spans 19 amino acids. CDR3 sequence: CASSLVSRQGHSGANVLTF. The CDR3 DNA is TGTGCCAGCAGCTTAGTTTCCCGGCAGGGCCACTCTGGGGCCAACGTCCTGACTTTC.

The CDR3 DNA is TGCAGCGTCGGCGGAGGCACAGATACGCAGTATTTT. It codes for CSVGGGTDTQYF. The chain couples TRBV29-1 to TRBJ2-3; D call uncertain. V lost 6 bases and J 1 base, leaving 8 bases between the germline ends. The germline V gene encodes CDR1 SQVTM and CDR2 ANQGSEA. This CDR3 has 12 residues.

This chain joins TRBV27 and TRBJ2-1, with a weak D call TRBD2 (6 bases). The CDR3 has 14 residues. Per germline, CDR1 MNHEY and CDR2 SMNVEV (reference sequence). Between the trimmed V and J ends, which lost 5 bases and 5 bases, there was a span of 13 bases. The CDR3 protein is CASSDPGLDNEQFF. CDR3 nucleotides: TGTGCCAGCAGTGATCCGGGACTCGACAATGAGCAGTTCTTC.

The chain has TRBV2 and TRBJ1-5; a weak D match, TRBD1 (6 bases). Deletions cut 2 bases from V and 4 bases from J, with 12 bases between. The CDR3 sequence is 15 residues long. The germline V gene encodes CDR1 SNHLY and CDR2 FYNNEI. CDR3 nucleotide sequence: TGTGCCAGCAGTGAAAGGGGGTTAGGAAATCAGCCCCAGCATTTT. As protein: CASSERGLGNQPQHF.

There are a few counts of this clone. The genes are TRBV7-9 and TRBJ2-7, with TRBD2 matching over 11 bases. The CDR3 is 15 residues long. Looked up from germline, CDR1 is SEHNR and CDR2 is FQNEAQ (reference sequence). Trimming at V came to 3 bases and at J to 2 bases, leaving 3 bases not matched to a gene. The CDR3 DNA is TGTGCCAGCAGCTTCTTTAGCGGGAGGGCCTACGAGCAGTACTTC. Protein: CASSFFSGRAYEQYF.

In this sample, this clone turned up a few times. The chain joins TRBV7-8 to TRBJ2-5; TRBD2 might be the D (5 bases). V was pared by 0 bases and J by 4 bases, with 12 bases between. This CDR3 is 15 amino acids long. Germline V lookup: CDR1 SGHVS, CDR2 FQNEAQ. CDR3 amino acids: CASSLAGPGVETQYF. CDR3 DNA: TGTGCCAGCAGCTTAGCCGGACCCGGGGTAGAGACCCAGTACTTC.

This chain connects TRBV2 to TRBJ1-5; D not resolved. V dropped 7 bases and J dropped 2 bases, with 15 bases sitting between them. This CDR3 spans 15 amino acids. The germline CDR1 and CDR2 sequences are SNHLY and FYNNEI. The CDR3 sequence is CASTVGDTRNQPQHF. In nucleotides, the CDR3 is TGTGCCAGCACGGTCGGGGATACTCGCAATCAGCCCCAGCATTTT.

The V call is TRBV15, the J call TRBJ1-1, with 9 bases that match TRBD1. V was pared by 2 bases and J by 4 bases, with 11 bases of the junction left unmatched. This CDR3 has 17 residues. Germline CDR1 LNHNV, CDR2 YYDKDF (reference sequence). The CDR3, as DNA: TGTGCCACCAGCAGACCGGGACAGGGTAATGTAGGCACTGAAGCTTTCTTT. Protein sequence: CATSRPGQGNVGTEAFF.

This clone has more than one count but fewer than ten. J is TRBJ2-1 and V is TRBV7-2, with D maybe TRBD1 (5 bases). The germline V gene has CDR1 SGHTA and CDR2 FQGNSA. Trimming shortened V by 4 bases and J by 15 bases, and 16 bases separated the two germline ends. CDR3 length: 12 residues. CDR3 residues: CASSSDKLGAFF. CDR3 sequence (DNA): TGTGCCAGCAGCTCCGATAAGCTAGGGGCGTTCTTC.

V gene TRBV5-1 combines with J gene TRBJ2-1, with 11 bases identical to TRBD1. The CDR3 covers 15 residues. Germline CDR1 is SGHRS and CDR2 is YFSETQ. Trimming at V came to 4 bases and at J to 7 bases, leaving 7 bases not matched to a gene. The CDR3 loop is CASSLGTGGYNEQFF. Written as DNA, the CDR3 is TGCGCCAGCAGCCTCGGGACAGGGGGTTATAATGAGCAGTTCTTC. Supplemented by reference TRBV5-1 and TRBJ2-1, the full variable domain reads KAGVTQTPRYLIKTRGQQVTLSCSPISGHRSVSWYQQTPGQGLQFLFEYFSETQRNKGNFPGRFSGRQFSNSRSEMNVSTLELGDSALYLCASSLGTGGYNEQFFGPGTRLTVL.

This clone was seen more than once but under ten times. The chain recombines TRBV7-6 with TRBJ2-4, with D perhaps matching TRBD2 (6 bases). The CDR3 is 13 residues long. The germline gives CDR1 SGHVS, CDR2 FNYEAQ. V lost 3 bases, J lost 6 bases, and 9 bases lay in between. The CDR3 bases are TGTGCCAGCAGCTTGCCGGGGGTAAACATTCAGTACTTC. Translation: CASSLPGVNIQYF.

This clone was seen a few times. The chain joins TRBV11-1 to TRBJ2-3, with a tentative D call TRBD1 (6 bases). Deletions cut 5 bases from V and 2 bases from J, with 20 bases between. The CDR3 extends over 17 amino acids. Germline loops: CDR1 SGHAT, CDR2 FQDESV (reference sequence). The chain's CDR3 is CASSPLFTTGTTDTQYF. The CDR3 region has the DNA TGTGCCAGCAGCCCCCTATTTACGACAGGCACCACAGATACGCAGTATTTT.

The chain recombines TRBV7-9 with TRBJ1-1; 7 nucleotides match TRBD1. Germline CDR1 reads SEHNR; CDR2 reads FQNEAQ (reference sequence). This CDR3 is built from 15 residues. V was pared by 4 bases and J by 0 bases, with 5 bases of the junction left unmatched. The CDR3 spells CASSSGQPMNTEAFF. Written as DNA, the CDR3 is TGTGCCAGCAGCTCGGGACAGCCCATGAACACTGAAGCTTTCTTT.

This clone was recorded a few times. Other DNA sequences in the sample encode the same CDR3. The gene calls are TRBV30 and TRBJ2-5; D uncertain. From germline, CDR1 is GTSNPN and CDR2 SVGIG (reference sequence). The CDR3 is made up of 10 amino acids. V dropped 5 bases and J dropped 5 bases, with 6 bases sitting between them. The CDR3 DNA reads TGTGCCTGGTCCAGGGAGACCCAGTACTTC. This translates into CAWSRETQYF.

This clone has just a few counts. The CDR3 DNA is TGTGCCAGCAGCGTTGAGTCCAACTACAATGAGCAGTTCTTC. Amino acid sequence: CASSVESNYNEQFF. J is TRBJ2-1 and V is TRBV9; unclear D gene. The CDR3 extends over 14 amino acids. Germline V gene lookup returns CDR1 SGDLS and CDR2 YYNGEE. Trimming stripped 2 bases from V and 3 bases from J, with 9 bases between.